Listed below are T cell receptor beta chains from one sample, sequenced in a study of T-cell reconstitution after alpha-beta-depleted transplantation in children. Each CDR3 protein gets one entry after TCRdb re-called the PCR reads with MiXCR. The data show around 490,000 distinct CDR3 sequences, with 11% seen just once and approximately 14% held by the top ten. The source was PBMCs, mostly from graft donor cells, collected 180 days after TCRalphabeta/CD19-depleted stem cell transplant. The receptors were gathered from a female patient between 2 and 15 years old who had a stem cell transplant for aplastic anemia, so the T cells may come from the graft donor. Each CDR3 is given with its conserved first and last residue. A D gene is named only where the DNA matches it firmly. The size field is filled for only some rows; it gives once, few, many or a size class.

V,J,D,size,DNA,CDR3
TRBV12-3/TRBV12-4,TRBJ1-5,.,many,TGTGCCAGCAGTTTAGAGGGTCTAATGGTCCGTCAGCCCCAGCATTTT,CASSLEGLMVRQPQHF
TRBV7-6,TRBJ2-1,TRBD2,.,TGTGCCAGCAGCTCCCACCTAGCGGGAGATAATGAGCAGTTCTTC,CASSSHLAGDNEQFF
TRBV20-1,TRBJ2-1,.,.,TGCAGTGCTAGAGACGGGCTGCCTTGGAATCTAGGCGGTGAGCAGTTCTTC,CSARDGLPWNLGGEQFF
TRBV28,TRBJ2-4,.,few,TGTGCCAGCAGTCCCATAGTCGGGGGCAGTAGTTACTTC,CASSPIVGGSSYF
TRBV5-1,TRBJ2-6,.,.,TGCGCCAGCAGCGTTCAGGACTCTGGGGCCAACGTCCTGACTTTC,CASSVQDSGANVLTF
TRBV29-1,TRBJ1-5,.,few,TGCAGCGTGGGCAGGGACGGTCAGCCCCAGCATTTT,CSVGRDGQPQHF
TRBV5-1,TRBJ2-2,.,.,TGCGCCAGCAGGGAGCACCCGAACACCGGGGAGCTGTTTTTT,CASREHPNTGELFF
TRBV15,TRBJ2-1,TRBD2,.,TGTGCCACCAGCAGAGATCCGGCTAGCGGGAGGAATGAGCAGTTCTTC,CATSRDPASGRNEQFF
TRBV10-3,TRBJ1-5,.,few,TGTGCCATCAGTGAGTCGTCGGGGGCAGGTCAGCCCCAGCATTTT,CAISESSGAGQPQHF
TRBV7-6,TRBJ1-3,.,.,TGTGCCAGCAGCTTAGCCTGGCTTTCTAACTCTGGAAACACCATATATTTT,CASSLAWLSNSGNTIYF
TRBV7-2,TRBJ1-5,TRBD1,few,TGTGCCAGCAGCTTAGGATCTCCAGGGGGCAGGGAGCCCCAGCATTTT,CASSLGSPGGREPQHF
TRBV5-1,TRBJ1-1,TRBD1,many,TGCGCCAGCAGTCCACAGGGGAGCACTGAAGCTTTCTTT,CASSPQGSTEAFF
TRBV3-1,TRBJ2-1,.,.,TGTGCCAGCACCCAGCACCCTCGGGGGACACCATACAATGAGCAGTTCTTC,CASTQHPRGTPYNEQFF
TRBV29-1,TRBJ2-1,TRBD1,.,TGCAGCGTTGAGCTCCGGGACAGGGTATACAATGAGCAGTTCTTC,CSVELRDRVYNEQFF
TRBV7-2,TRBJ1-5,.,few,TGTGCCAGCAGCTTTGGAGGGGCGGGTCAGCCCCAGCATTTT,CASSFGGAGQPQHF
TRBV12-3/TRBV12-4,TRBJ1-5,.,few,TGTGCCAGCGCCGGGCAGATCAATCAGCCCCAGCATTTT,CASAGQINQPQHF
TRBV29-1,TRBJ1-1,.,few,TGCAGCGTAACAGCGGTGAACACTGAAGCTTTCTTT,CSVTAVNTEAFF
TRBV11-2,TRBJ2-3,.,once,TGTGCCAGCAGCTCAACGACGGGGAATACGCAGTATTTT,CASSSTTGNTQYF
TRBV20-1,TRBJ2-1,TRBD2,few,TGCAGTGCTAGAGATCTAGGACTAGCTAACCCGCTCTCCTACAATGAGCAGTTCTTC,CSARDLGLANPLSYNEQFF
TRBV5-1,TRBJ2-3,TRBD2,few,TGCGCCAGCAGCCCCAGACTAGCGTCAGATACGCAGTATTTT,CASSPRLASDTQYF
TRBV20-1,TRBJ2-7,.,many,TGCAGTGCCATACGGTCCTACGAGCAGTACTTC,CSAIRSYEQYF
TRBV4-2,TRBJ1-1,.,.,TGTGCCAGCAGCCAAGAAAGATGGGGCCCGGGGGAGAACACTGAAGCTTTCTTT,CASSQERWGPGENTEAFF
TRBV15,TRBJ1-3,.,many,TGTGCCACCAGCCCCGTTGGACTGGGAAACACCATATATTTT,CATSPVGLGNTIYF
TRBV12-3/TRBV12-4,TRBJ2-2,TRBD2,.,TGTGCCAGCCGTCAGGGTTTTGGGGGGGACAACACCGGGGAGCTGTTTTTT,CASRQGFGGDNTGELFF
TRBV29-1,TRBJ2-4,.,few,TGCAGCGTTGGAGTCCCCGCCAAAAACATTCAGTACTTC,CSVGVPAKNIQYF
TRBV18,TRBJ2-5,TRBD1,few,TGTGCCAGCTCACCTATGGACAGGGGGCAGGGGACCCAGTACTTC,CASSPMDRGQGTQYF
TRBV4-3,TRBJ1-4,.,few,TGCGCCAGCAGCCCCAGGGAGATAAATGAAAAACTGTTTTTT,CASSPREINEKLFF
TRBV5-1,TRBJ2-3,.,few,TGCGCCAGCCGCGGAGCACGACCAGATACGCAGTATTTT,CASRGARPDTQYF
TRBV7-2,TRBJ1-1,.,.,TGTGCCAGCAGCTTAGCGACTCCCACTGAAGCTTTCTTT,CASSLATPTEAFF
TRBV14,TRBJ1-1,.,many,TGTGCCAGCAGCCAACGGGCTGAAGCTTTCTTT,CASSQRAEAFF
TRBV2,TRBJ2-3,.,.,TGTGCCAGCAGTTACCGGAGGACAGAGGGCACAGATACGCAGTATTTT,CASSYRRTEGTDTQYF
TRBV29-1,TRBJ1-4,.,.,TGCAGCGTTTCGGGACATTCCAATGAGGTGAACGAAAAACTGTTTTTT,CSVSGHSNEVNEKLFF
TRBV6-1,TRBJ2-4,TRBD2,.,TGTGCCAGCAGTCCCCGAGCGGGAGCCGCCAAAAACATTCAGTACTTC,CASSPRAGAAKNIQYF
TRBV7-8,TRBJ2-1,.,.,TGTGCCAGCAGCCCGGCAAGGGTATCCTACAATGAGCAGTTCTTC,CASSPARVSYNEQFF
TRBV5-1,TRBJ2-2,.,.,TGCGCCAGCAGCTTCGTAGACAGTTACACCGGGGAGCTGTTTTTT,CASSFVDSYTGELFF
TRBV20-1,TRBJ2-7,.,few,TGCAGTGCCAGAAAAGTATCCTACGAGCAGTACTTC,CSARKVSYEQYF
TRBV20-1,TRBJ2-6,.,few,TGCAGTGCTAGAGATTTTCTATACGCGCCTGGGGCCAACGTCCTGACTTTC,CSARDFLYAPGANVLTF
TRBV28,TRBJ2-1,.,many,TGTGCCAGCAGTTTTCCGGGACTTTTTTACAATGAGCAGTTCTTC,CASSFPGLFYNEQFF
TRBV7-8,TRBJ2-1,.,many,TGTGCCAGCAGCCATAACACCAGGGGCCTGTACAATGAGCAGTTCTTC,CASSHNTRGLYNEQFF
TRBV7-2,TRBJ2-7,.,few,TGTGCCAGCAGCGCGTCGACAGGTTACGAGCAGTACTTC,CASSASTGYEQYF
TRBV18,TRBJ2-3,TRBD2,.,TGTGCCAGCTCGACCCCCCTAACTAGCGGGAGGATCTCAGATACGCAGTATTTT,CASSTPLTSGRISDTQYF
TRBV28,TRBJ2-7,.,few,TGTGCCAGCAGCCTGCCGGCACACGTAGTGGCCTACGAGCAGTACTTC,CASSLPAHVVAYEQYF
TRBV7-6,TRBJ1-2,.,few,TGTGCCAGCAGCGTTCGCCGGGTTCTATACTTC,CASSVRRVLYF
TRBV6-5,TRBJ2-1,TRBD2,few,TGTGCCAGCAGTTTTAGTCTAGCGGGAGGGTTGACCTCTGATGAGCAGTTCTTC,CASSFSLAGGLTSDEQFF
TRBV29-1,TRBJ2-1,TRBD2,once,TGCAGCGTTGAACTGGGGACTAGCGGGAGACTCAATGAGCAGTTCTTC,CSVELGTSGRLNEQFF
TRBV6-5,TRBJ2-1,.,.,TGTGCCAGCAGTTACTTCTTCGGGGTTGGCTCCTACAATGAGCAGTTCTTC,CASSYFFGVGSYNEQFF
TRBV6-2/TRBV6-3,TRBJ2-2,.,few,TGTGCCAGCAGTTGGGGACTCTACCAGGGGGCCGGGGAGCTGTTTTTT,CASSWGLYQGAGELFF
TRBV12-5,TRBJ1-5,TRBD1,many,TGTGCTAGTGGCCTTGGACAGGGAGGATGGCAGCCCCAGCATTTT,CASGLGQGGWQPQHF
TRBV10-3,TRBJ2-2,TRBD1,.,TGTGCCATCAGTGACAGGACAGGATCCACCGCGGAGCTGTTTTTT,CAISDRTGSTAELFF
TRBV7-2,TRBJ2-5,TRBD2,many,TGTGCCAGCAGCTCACCGGGACTAGCGAGGGAGACCCAGTACTTC,CASSSPGLARETQYF
TRBV29-1,TRBJ1-2,TRBD1,many,TGCAGCGTTGAAGATAGGGACAGGCACTATGGCTACACCTTC,CSVEDRDRHYGYTF
TRBV18,TRBJ1-1,.,few,TGTGCCAGCTCACCACCGGGTCGGAGCACTGAAGCTTTCTTT,CASSPPGRSTEAFF
TRBV15,TRBJ2-5,.,.,TGTGCCACCAGCAGAGGCTCTAGGGGGTCAATCGAGACCCAGTACTTC,CATSRGSRGSIETQYF
TRBV28,TRBJ2-7,.,.,TGTGCCACCGGCGGGGCAGGGGAGACCTACGAGCAGTACTTC,CATGGAGETYEQYF
TRBV7-9,TRBJ1-2,TRBD1,few,TGTGCCAGCACCCTGCGGGACAGGGGCGGCTACACCTTC,CASTLRDRGGYTF
TRBV10-2,TRBJ2-3,.,few,TGCGCCAGCAGTGAGCGGGGGAAAAGCGGCACAACAGATACGCAGTATTTT,CASSERGKSGTTDTQYF
TRBV4-3,TRBJ1-6,.,many,TGCGCCAGCAGCCAAGAGGCGAGGGCAGACCTCCACTTT,CASSQEARADLHF
TRBV20-1,TRBJ2-7,TRBD2,few,TGCAGTGCTAGAGTCGGGAGGTACTACGAGCAGTACTTC,CSARVGRYYEQYF